This is a list of T cell receptor beta chains from one sample in a study of cytomegalovirus exposure and HLA in healthy donors. TCRdb's table, derived via immunoSEQ multiplex PCR, lists solely in-frame clones and lacks some. The sample shows 100,000 or so clones, approximately 69% of them seen only once. The sample consisted of PBMCs. These receptors were obtained from a man aged 25-40 years in good health and CMV-seronegative. The CDR3 runs from the conserved cysteine through the conserved F or W. The order of the fields is D gene, V gene, clone size, J gene, CDR3 protein, CDR3 DNA. The D gene is left open where the match is weak. Only some rows state a clone size, as once, few, many or a class for expanded clones.

-	TRBV5-1	-	TRBJ2-2	CASSLAFSVNGGELFF	TGCGCCAGCAGCTTGGCCTTCTCAGTTAATGGCGGGGAGCTGTTTTTT
TRBD1	TRBV30	-	TRBJ1-1	CAWSGGGTGGDEAFF	TGTGCCTGGAGTGGAGGGGGGACAGGGGGGGATGAAGCTTTCTTT
-	TRBV27	-	TRBJ2-1	CASSQRVPLSSYNEQFF	TGTGCCAGCAGCCAGCGGGTGCCCCTTAGCTCCTACAATGAGCAGTTCTTC
TRBD2	TRBV29-1	-	TRBJ2-1	CSTFGRGREQFF	TGCAGCACCTTTGGGAGGGGTAGGGAGCAGTTCTTC
TRBD1	TRBV7-2	-	TRBJ2-7	CASGQGGEQYF	TGTGCCAGCGGACAGGGAGGCGAGCAGTACTTC
-	TRBV7-7	-	TRBJ2-5	CASSLGGTGETQYF	TGTGCTAGCAGCTTAGGCGGGACGGGAGAGACCCAGTACTTC
-	TRBV21-1	-	TRBJ1-2	CASTSWDRKIYGYTF	TGTGCCAGCACCAGTTGGGACAGGAAGATCTATGGCTACACCTTC
TRBD2	TRBV7-2	-	TRBJ2-1	CASSFYGGSSYNEQFF	TGTGCCAGCAGCTTTTATGGCGGGAGCTCCTACAATGAGCAGTTCTTC
-	TRBV7-3	-	TRBJ2-7	CASSPNLGEQYF	TGTGCCAGCAGCCCAAACCTGGGCGAGCAGTACTTC
-	TRBV25-1	-	TRBJ2-5	CASSERTSYPRETQYF	TGTGCCAGCAGTGAACGTACGTCGTACCCCCGGGAGACCCAGTACTTC
-	TRBV11-2	-	TRBJ2-7	CASSLTSSYAYEQYF	TGTGCCAGCAGCTTAACGTCTAGTTATGCCTACGAGCAGTACTTC
TRBD1	TRBV28	-	TRBJ2-7	CASSSQGMTYEQYF	TGTGCCAGCAGCTCACAGGGGATGACCTACGAGCAGTACTTC
TRBD1	TRBV4-1	-	TRBJ2-7	CASSQGQAYEQYF	TGTGCCAGCAGCCAGGGACAGGCCTACGAGCAGTACTTC
-	TRBV2	-	TRBJ2-7	CASNTFSRAAYEQYF	TGTGCCAGCAACACCTTTTCGCGGGCCGCCTACGAGCAGTACTTC
TRBD1	TRBV5-5	-	TRBJ1-4	CASSPTGGRGEKLFF	TGTGCCAGCAGCCCCACAGGGGGCCGAGGGGAAAAACTGTTTTTT
TRBD2	TRBV23-1	-	TRBJ2-4	CASRGLAGVGIQYF	TGCGCCAGCAGAGGACTAGCGGGAGTGGGCATTCAGTACTTC
TRBD1	TRBV4-1	-	TRBJ1-1	CASSHRDRGSTEAFF	TGCGCCAGCAGCCACCGGGACAGGGGATCAACCGAAGCTTTCTTT
-	TRBV19	-	TRBJ1-1	CASSPQARQENTEAFF	TGTGCCAGTAGTCCCCAAGCCAGACAAGAGAACACTGAAGCTTTCTTT
TRBD1	TRBV6-1	-	TRBJ2-7	CASRDRGPIYEQYF	TGTGCCAGCAGGGACAGGGGGCCCATCTACGAGCAGTACTTC
-	TRBV18	-	TRBJ1-1	CASSHSGDTEAFF	TGTGCCAGCTCGCACTCCGGGGACACTGAAGCTTTCTTT
TRBD2	TRBV5-1	once	TRBJ2-5	CASRAAGGVETQYF	TGCGCCAGCAGGGCAGCGGGAGGAGTGGAGACCCAGTACTTC
TRBD1	TRBV27	-	TRBJ1-2	CASSRQGPYGYTF	TGTGCCAGCAGCCGACAGGGCCCCTATGGCTACACCTTC
-	TRBV2	-	TRBJ1-2	CASTEGLSIGGYTF	TGTGCCAGCACAGAGGGTCTCTCCATAGGTGGCTACACCTTC
TRBD2	TRBV10-2	few	TRBJ2-7	CASFEREGHNEQYF	TGCGCCAGCTTTGAGCGGGAGGGCCACAACGAGCAGTACTTC
-	TRBV28	-	TRBJ1-3	CASSLPGSAGGNTIYF	TGTGCCAGCAGTTTACCGGGGAGTGCAGGAGGAAACACCATATATTTT
TRBD1	TRBV7-9	few	TRBJ1-4	CASSSDRVGEKLFF	TGTGCCAGCAGCTCGGACAGGGTAGGGGAAAAACTGTTTTTT
-	TRBV6-6	-	TRBJ2-7	CASSLLYEQYF	TGTGCCAGCAGTCTCCTCTACGAGCAGTACTTC
-	TRBV5-4	-	TRBJ2-7	CASSSNIGESTADYEQYF	TGTGCCAGCAGCTCGAATATTGGGGAGTCTACGGCGGACTACGAGCAGTACTTC
-	TRBV4-1	-	TRBJ1-1	CASSTQGPYTEAFF	TGCGCCAGCAGCACACAGGGTCCCTACACTGAAGCTTTCTTT
-	TRBV7-9	-	TRBJ2-5	CASSLRSLQETQYF	TGTGCCAGCAGCCTTCGGTCTCTCCAAGAGACCCAGTACTTC
-	TRBV5-6	-	TRBJ1-4	CASSLFPRGGDEKLFF	TGTGCCAGCAGCTTGTTCCCCAGGGGAGGGGATGAAAAACTGTTTTTT
TRBD2	TRBV2	-	TRBJ2-5	CASSPGLAGYF	TGTGCCAGCAGCCCGGGGCTAGCGGGGTACTTC
-	TRBV28	-	TRBJ2-3	CASSLRETRDTQYF	TGTGCCAGCAGTTTACGGGAAACCAGGGATACGCAGTATTTT
-	TRBV27	-	TRBJ1-6	CASSLSGRVNNSPLHF	TGTGCCAGCAGTTTATCGGGCAGGGTGAATAATTCACCCCTCCACTTT
-	TRBV15	-	TRBJ2-5	CATSSTGRVETQYF	TGTGCCACCAGCAGCACAGGGAGGGTGGAGACCCAGTACTTC
-	TRBV15	-	TRBJ2-7	CATSRDSVSGQYF	TGTGCCACCAGCAGAGATAGCGTTAGTGGGCAGTACTTC
-	TRBV6-5	-	TRBJ2-5	CASSDTWTGQYF	TGTGCCAGCAGTGACACCTGGACGGGACAGTACTTC
-	TRBV28	-	TRBJ2-3	CASRGAYTDTQYF	TGTGCCAGCAGGGGGGCGTACACAGATACGCAGTATTTT
-	TRBV19	few	TRBJ2-5	CATVGPRETQYF	TGTGCGACGGTGGGGCCGCGTGAGACCCAGTACTTC
TRBD2	TRBV5-1	-	TRBJ2-5	CASSWGGTREETQYF	TGCGCCAGCAGCTGGGGTGGGACTAGAGAAGAGACCCAGTACTTC
TRBD1	TRBV5-6	-	TRBJ2-2	CASSSGPDRGFAGELFF	TGTGCCAGCAGCTCCGGACCCGACAGGGGTTTCGCCGGGGAGCTGTTTTTT
TRBD2	TRBV11-3	once	TRBJ2-5	CASSLAGARGETQYF	TGTGCCAGCAGCTTAGCCGGGGCGCGGGGGGAGACCCAGTACTTC
-	TRBV7-2	-	TRBJ2-6	CASSLAVQGTAGANVLTF	TGTGCCAGCAGCTTAGCTGTCCAGGGAACAGCTGGGGCCAACGTCCTGACTTTC
-	TRBV19	few	TRBJ1-3	CASRDYGSGNTIYF	TGTGCCAGTCGGGATTATGGCTCTGGAAACACCATATATTTT
-	TRBV6-5	-	TRBJ2-5	CATSQGGETQYF	TGTGCGACCAGCCAGGGGGGAGAGACCCAGTACTTC
-	TRBV7-9	-	TRBJ1-2	CASSLGQGHYGYTF	TGTGCCAGCAGCCTGGGACAAGGTCACTATGGCTACACCTTC